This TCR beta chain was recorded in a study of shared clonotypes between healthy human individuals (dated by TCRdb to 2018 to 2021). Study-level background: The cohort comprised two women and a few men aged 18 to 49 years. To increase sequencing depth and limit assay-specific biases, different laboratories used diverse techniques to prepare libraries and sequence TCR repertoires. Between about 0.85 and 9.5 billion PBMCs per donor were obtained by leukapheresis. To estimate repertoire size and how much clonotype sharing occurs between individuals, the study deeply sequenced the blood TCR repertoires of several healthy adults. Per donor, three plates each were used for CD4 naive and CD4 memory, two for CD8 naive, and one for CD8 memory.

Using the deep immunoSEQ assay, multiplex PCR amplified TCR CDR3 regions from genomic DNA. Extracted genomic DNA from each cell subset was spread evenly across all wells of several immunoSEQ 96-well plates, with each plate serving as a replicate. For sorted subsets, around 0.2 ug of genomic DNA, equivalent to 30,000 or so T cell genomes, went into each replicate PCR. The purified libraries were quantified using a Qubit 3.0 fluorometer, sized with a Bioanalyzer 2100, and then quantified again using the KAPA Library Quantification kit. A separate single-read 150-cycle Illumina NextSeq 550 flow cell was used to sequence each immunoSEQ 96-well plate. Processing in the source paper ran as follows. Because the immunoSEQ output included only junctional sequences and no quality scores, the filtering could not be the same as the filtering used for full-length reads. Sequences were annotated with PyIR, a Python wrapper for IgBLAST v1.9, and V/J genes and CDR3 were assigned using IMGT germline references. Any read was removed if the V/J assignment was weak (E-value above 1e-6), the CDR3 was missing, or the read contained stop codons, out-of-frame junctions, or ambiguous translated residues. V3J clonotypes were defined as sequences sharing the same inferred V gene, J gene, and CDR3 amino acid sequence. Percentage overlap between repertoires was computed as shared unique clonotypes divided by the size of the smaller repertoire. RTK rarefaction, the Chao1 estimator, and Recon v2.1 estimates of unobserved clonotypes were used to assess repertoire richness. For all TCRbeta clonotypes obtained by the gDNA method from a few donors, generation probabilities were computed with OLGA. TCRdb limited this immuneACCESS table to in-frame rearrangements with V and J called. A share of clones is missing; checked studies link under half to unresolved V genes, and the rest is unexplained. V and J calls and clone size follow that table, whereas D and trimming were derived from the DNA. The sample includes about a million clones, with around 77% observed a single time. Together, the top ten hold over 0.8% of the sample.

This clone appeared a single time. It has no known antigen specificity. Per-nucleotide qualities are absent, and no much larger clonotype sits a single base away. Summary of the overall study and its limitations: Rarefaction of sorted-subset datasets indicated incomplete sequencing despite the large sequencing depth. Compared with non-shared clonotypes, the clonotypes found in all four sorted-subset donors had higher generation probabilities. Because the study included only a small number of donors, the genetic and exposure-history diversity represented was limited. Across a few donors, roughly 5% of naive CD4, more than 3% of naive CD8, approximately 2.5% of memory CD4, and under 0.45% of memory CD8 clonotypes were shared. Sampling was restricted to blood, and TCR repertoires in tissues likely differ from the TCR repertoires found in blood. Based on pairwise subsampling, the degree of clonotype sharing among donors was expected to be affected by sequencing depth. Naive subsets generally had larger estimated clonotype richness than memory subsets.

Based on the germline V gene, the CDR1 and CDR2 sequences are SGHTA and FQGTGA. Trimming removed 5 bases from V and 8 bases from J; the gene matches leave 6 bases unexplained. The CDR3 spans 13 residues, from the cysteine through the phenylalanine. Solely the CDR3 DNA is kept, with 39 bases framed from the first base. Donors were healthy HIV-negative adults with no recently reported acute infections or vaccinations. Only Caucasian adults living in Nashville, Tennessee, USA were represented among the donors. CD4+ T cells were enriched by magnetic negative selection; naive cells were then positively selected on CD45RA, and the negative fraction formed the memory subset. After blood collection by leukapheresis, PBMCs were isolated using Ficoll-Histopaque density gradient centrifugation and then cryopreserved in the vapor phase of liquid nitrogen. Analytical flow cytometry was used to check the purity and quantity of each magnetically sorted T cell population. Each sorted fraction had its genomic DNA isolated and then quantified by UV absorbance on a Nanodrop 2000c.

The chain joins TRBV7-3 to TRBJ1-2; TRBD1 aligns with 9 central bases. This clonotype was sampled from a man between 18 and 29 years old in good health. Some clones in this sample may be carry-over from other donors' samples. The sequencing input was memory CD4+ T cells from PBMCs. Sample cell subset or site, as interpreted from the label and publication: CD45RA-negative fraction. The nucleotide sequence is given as TGTGCCAGCAGCACCGGGACAGGGTTAGGCTACACCTTC. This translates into CASSTGTGLGYTF.